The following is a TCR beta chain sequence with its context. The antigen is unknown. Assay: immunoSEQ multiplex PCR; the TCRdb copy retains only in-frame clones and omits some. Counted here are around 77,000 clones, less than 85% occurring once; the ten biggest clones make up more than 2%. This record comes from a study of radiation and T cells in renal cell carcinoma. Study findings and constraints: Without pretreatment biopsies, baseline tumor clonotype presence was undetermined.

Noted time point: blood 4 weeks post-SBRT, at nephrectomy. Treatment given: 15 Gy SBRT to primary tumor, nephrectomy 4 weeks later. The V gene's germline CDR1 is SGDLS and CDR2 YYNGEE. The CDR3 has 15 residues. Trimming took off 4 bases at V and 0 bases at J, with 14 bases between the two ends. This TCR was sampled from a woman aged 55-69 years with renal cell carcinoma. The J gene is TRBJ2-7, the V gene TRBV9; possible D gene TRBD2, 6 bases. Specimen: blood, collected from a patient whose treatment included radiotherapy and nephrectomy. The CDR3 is CASSRRAGLSYEQYF. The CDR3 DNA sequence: TGTGCCAGCAGCCGGAGGGCCGGTCTCTCCTACGAGCAGTACTTC.